A selection of T cell receptor beta chains follows, all from one sample in a study of T cell repertoires in cytomegalovirus infection. Each CDR3 protein is one row after TCRdb ran MiXCR on the reads. The sample lists roughly 500,000 distinct CDR3 sequences; around 30% were seen once. These receptors lack a known antigen. The specimen comprised cultured PBMCs, sampled from culture after CMV antigen stimulation. The receptors here all came from a human donor in good health (CMV status not recorded). Some clones in this sample may be carry-over from other donors' samples. Each CDR3 is given with its conserved first and last residue. Each record gives: CDR3 protein, V gene, J gene, clone size. Size tells how often a clone was seen (once, few, many) or the class of an expanded clone, and some rows leave it out.

CDR3aa: CASSLGAQITEAFF; v_gene: TRBV12-3/TRBV12-4; j_gene: TRBJ1-1; abundance: .
CDR3aa: CASKWSGYNEQFF; v_gene: TRBV19; j_gene: TRBJ2-1; abundance: .
CDR3aa: CASSPRAGEGYEQFF; v_gene: TRBV18; j_gene: TRBJ2-1; abundance: few
CDR3aa: CATSVRESNTGELFF; v_gene: TRBV24-1; j_gene: TRBJ2-2; abundance: .
CDR3aa: CASSPPRTGLRTEAFF; v_gene: TRBV6-6; j_gene: TRBJ1-1; abundance: .
CDR3aa: CASSLGLAGANTGELFF; v_gene: TRBV7-2; j_gene: TRBJ2-2; abundance: many
CDR3aa: CASSLGTAHYGYTF; v_gene: TRBV7-9; j_gene: TRBJ1-2; abundance: .
CDR3aa: CASTWADTGELFF; v_gene: TRBV12-3/TRBV12-4; j_gene: TRBJ2-2; abundance: .
CDR3aa: CASSLRDSGRGEQFF; v_gene: TRBV7-6; j_gene: TRBJ2-1; abundance: .
CDR3aa: CASSATGDPSYEQYF; v_gene: TRBV9; j_gene: TRBJ2-7; abundance: few
CDR3aa: CASNGVAGDVEQYF; v_gene: TRBV28; j_gene: TRBJ2-7; abundance: few
CDR3aa: CASSNPLKEETQYF; v_gene: TRBV4-1; j_gene: TRBJ2-5; abundance: .
CDR3aa: CASSSRDSFSTEAFF; v_gene: TRBV28; j_gene: TRBJ1-1; abundance: .
CDR3aa: CASSSNRGNEKLFF; v_gene: TRBV7-2; j_gene: TRBJ1-4; abundance: many
CDR3aa: CASSPPPGTSGRVSSYNEQFF; v_gene: TRBV7-2; j_gene: TRBJ2-1; abundance: .
CDR3aa: CASSLLAGSSYEQYF; v_gene: TRBV7-8; j_gene: TRBJ2-7; abundance: .
CDR3aa: CSVKDRVNTEAFF; v_gene: TRBV29-1; j_gene: TRBJ1-1; abundance: few
CDR3aa: CASSLDRGRLYAF; v_gene: TRBV5-3; j_gene: TRBJ1-2; abundance: .
CDR3aa: CAIRGGGEKLFF; v_gene: TRBV10-3; j_gene: TRBJ1-4; abundance: few
CDR3aa: CASSYWGRGYGNQPQHF; v_gene: TRBV6-2/TRBV6-3; j_gene: TRBJ1-5; abundance: few
CDR3aa: CASSQEPTGMNTEAFF; v_gene: TRBV4-2; j_gene: TRBJ1-1; abundance: .
CDR3aa: CASSLTRPLYGYTF; v_gene: TRBV5-6; j_gene: TRBJ1-2; abundance: once
CDR3aa: CASSYSKFGGGLETQYF; v_gene: TRBV6-8; j_gene: TRBJ2-5; abundance: .
CDR3aa: CASSQDRGGSGNTIYF; v_gene: TRBV4-1; j_gene: TRBJ1-3; abundance: .
CDR3aa: CASSARLADVNTGELFF; v_gene: TRBV11-2; j_gene: TRBJ2-2; abundance: few